This T cell receptor (beta chain) was documented in a study of blood T cell repertoires in COVID-19. Study information: COVID-19 samples, acute and convalescent, were from the United States, Italy and Spain. In each case, the material was cDNA or gDNA derived from T cells, B-cell-depleted T cells, or PBMCs.

V was clipped by 3 bases and J by 6 bases; unmatched bases: 4. This CDR3 comprises 14 residues. Germline loops: CDR1 MRHNA, CDR2 SNTAGT. It was during active infection that Seattle patients were enrolled and then longitudinally followed. In the authors' workflow: Nucleated cell number was recorded as an estimate derived from reference gene primer amplification. The assay was immunoSEQ multiplex PCR, and TCRdb's table has in-frame clones only and misses some. V, J and clone size are taken as reported in that table, and D and trimming were inferred from the DNA itself. Of about 210,000 clones in the sample, roughly 85% were seen once.

This receptor was identified in a woman in her 70s with COVID-19, enrolled during active disease. The V call is TRBV6-4, the J call TRBJ1-2, with 10 nucleotides matching TRBD1. Sample: peripheral blood. The CDR3 nucleotides are TGTGCCAGCAGTGAAGGGGACAGGGGCCATGGCTACACCTTC. It codes for CASSEGDRGHGYTF.